The 14 T cell receptor beta chains presented below share a single source sample, sequenced in a study of blood T cell repertoires in COVID-19. Produced via immunoSEQ multiplex PCR; TCRdb's table is partial and in-frame only. Of 220,000 or so clones detected, over 75% appear once; the ten largest clones hold under 4%. Specimen: PBMCs or T cells enriched from blood (not recorded which). The receptors here all came from a woman aged 18-29 years in a cohort exposed to, infected with or recovered from COVID-19 (not recorded which).

The V call is TRBV6-1, the J call TRBJ2-7; 9 bases are a match to TRBD2. Germline V lookup: CDR1 MNHNS, CDR2 SASEGT. The V and J ends lost 3 bases and 3 bases, in that order; junction bases with no gene match: 3. This CDR3 has 14 residues. The CDR3, as DNA: TGTGCCAGCAGTGAGGAGCGGGAGGACTACGAGCAGTACTTC. Protein sequence: CASSEEREDYEQYF.

Written as DNA, the CDR3 is TGTGCCAGCAGCTACCCACTAGCGGGGGAGTCCTACGAGCAGTACTTC. It specifies CASSYPLAGESYEQYF. The rearrangement uses TRBV7-8 and TRBJ2-7, with 11 bases identical to TRBD2. Germline V gene data show CDR1 as SGHVS and CDR2 as FQNEAQ. Trimming cost V 4 bases and J 1 base; bases outside gene matches: 6. This CDR3 region has 16 residues. The full variable domain, completed using reference TRBV7-8 and TRBJ2-7, is GAGVSQSPRYKVAKRGQDVALRCDPISGHVSLFWYQQALGQGPEFLTYFQNEAQLDKSGLPSDRFFAERPEGSVSTLKIQRTQQEDSAVYLCASSYPLAGESYEQYFGPGTRLTVT.

The V gene is TRBV9, the J gene TRBJ1-4, with unresolved D. The CDR3 covers 14 residues. Germline V gene sequence: CDR1 SGDLS, CDR2 YYNGEE. V lost 3 bases, J lost 13 bases, and 19 bases lay in between. The CDR3 coding sequence is TGTGCCAGCAGCGCCCGGACTGGATTCGAGAGACTGTTTTTT. It specifies CASSARTGFERLFF.

The V gene is TRBV7-9, the J gene TRBJ2-7, with D possibly TRBD2 on 5 matching bases. V was cut by 2 bases and J by 1 base, with 12 bases left in between. Germline V lookup: CDR1 SEHNR, CDR2 FQNEAQ (reference sequence). The CDR3 is 15 residues long. CDR3 coding DNA: TGTGCCAGCAGCTTAAGGGCGGGTCCATCCTACGAGCAGTACTTC. The encoded protein is CASSLRAGPSYEQYF.

The chain joins TRBV19 to TRBJ1-3, with no clear D. Trimming took off 5 bases at V and 0 bases at J, with 11 bases between the two ends. This CDR3 region has 15 residues. Per the germline V gene, CDR1 is LNHDA and CDR2 is SQIVND (reference sequence). The CDR3 DNA is TGTGCCAGTAGTGCGCTGGTTAGCTCTGGAAACACCATATATTTT. Residues: CASSALVSSGNTIYF.

The CDR3 reads CASRSPQGGAEAFF. In DNA, the CDR3 is TGTGCCAGCAGAAGCCCCCAGGGCGGCGCTGAAGCTTTCTTT. J is TRBJ1-1 and V is TRBV28; D might be TRBD1 (5 bases). This CDR3 is built from 14 residues. Per the germline V gene, CDR1 is MDHEN and CDR2 is SYDVKM. Trimming pared 6 bases from V and 6 bases from J, leaving 17 bases between.

The chain employs TRBV7-9 and TRBJ2-5; the match to TRBD2 covers 13 bases. CDR3 length: 19 amino acids. Germline CDR1 is SEHNR and CDR2 is FQNEAQ (reference sequence). V lost 5 bases, J lost 4 bases, and 16 bases stayed unmatched. This chain's CDR3 is CASSIGLAGAELRGETQYF. The CDR3 region has the DNA TGTGCCAGCAGCATCGGACTAGCGGGAGCAGAGCTAAGAGGAGAGACCCAGTACTTC.

The chain couples TRBV11-2 to TRBJ2-7; D is unresolved. CDR3 length: 10 residues. V dropped 3 bases and J dropped 6 bases, with 3 bases sitting between them. CDR1 is SGHAT and CDR2 is FQNNGV in the germline V gene. CDR3 in DNA: TGTGCCAGCAGCTTTCGCGAGCAGTACTTC. Translated: CASSFREQYF.

V is TRBV2 and J is TRBJ2-1; possibly TRBD2 for D (6 bases). From germline, CDR1 is SNHLY and CDR2 FYNNEI. V dropped 8 bases and J dropped 4 bases, with 12 bases sitting between them. The CDR3 sequence is 13 residues long. The CDR3 sequence is CASSSAFYNEQFF. The CDR3 nucleotides are TGTGCCAGCTCTAGCGCATTTTACAATGAGCAGTTCTTC.

The J gene is TRBJ1-4, the V gene TRBV2; D perhaps matches TRBD1 (6 bases). Germline-derived CDR1 and CDR2 are SNHLY and FYNNEI. V lost 6 bases, J lost 7 bases, and 18 bases lay in between. The CDR3 has 15 amino acids. The CDR3 sequence is CASRDPTGNFEKLFF. CDR3 nucleotide sequence: TGTGCCAGCAGAGACCCGACAGGCAATTTTGAAAAACTGTTTTTT.

This chain joins TRBV7-9 and TRBJ2-2, with a tentative D call TRBD1 (5 bases). The CDR3 is 16 amino acids. Trimming stripped 2 bases from V and 2 bases from J, with 12 bases between. Looked up from germline, CDR1 is SEHNR and CDR2 is FQNEAQ (reference sequence). The DNA of the CDR3 is TGTGCCAGCAGCTTAATGTCCAGGGTAAACACCGGGGAGCTGTTTTTT. This codes for CASSLMSRVNTGELFF.

The rearrangement links TRBV5-6 to TRBJ2-1; D might be TRBD2 (6 bases). The CDR3 runs 16 residues. The V and J ends lost 1 base and 0 bases respectively, with 11 bases between them. Germline CDR1 SGHDT, CDR2 YYEEEE. CDR3 amino acids: CASSLPGLISYNEQFF. CDR3 DNA: TGTGCCAGCAGCTTGCCGGGACTTATCTCCTACAATGAGCAGTTCTTC.

The chain employs TRBV3-1 (or the pseudogene TRBV3-2) and TRBJ2-6, with unresolved D. The germline V and J ends were trimmed by 4 bases and 4 bases, with 8 bases remaining between them. There are 14 residues in the CDR3. The germline V gene encodes CDR1 LGHDT and CDR2 YNNKEL (reference sequence). The CDR3 reads CASSPIGGANVLTF. CDR3 DNA sequence: TGTGCCAGCAGCCCCATCGGGGGGGCCAACGTCCTGACTTTC.

J is TRBJ1-3 and V is TRBV7-9, with no clear D. Germline CDR1 is SEHNR and CDR2 is FQNEAQ (reference sequence). This CDR3 has 15 residues. The V gene lost 5 bases and the J gene lost 4 bases, with 15 bases spanning the gap. In DNA, the CDR3 is TGTGCCAGCAGCCTAGGGCGACTATCCGGAAACACCATATATTTT. Translating gives CASSLGRLSGNTIYF.